The entry below gives a single TCR beta chain sequence along with its context. Its specificity is not known. These data originate in a study of cytomegalovirus exposure and HLA in healthy donors. Study results and limitations: A later analysis linked a missense variant in DCLRE1C to the trimming of TCR beta V and J genes.

Amplification used 60 Vbeta primers and 13 Jbeta primers. Method: immunoSEQ multiplex PCR; TCRdb's copy keeps in-frame clones and lacks some. The repertoire holds 95,000 to 100,000 clones, with approximately 77% as singletons. V lost 4 bases and J 4 bases, leaving 13 bases between the germline ends. Germline loops: CDR1 SGHRS, CDR2 YFSETQ. The CDR3 consists of 14 residues. The receptor was isolated from a female donor in good health and CMV-seronegative. This chain connects TRBV5-1 to TRBJ2-3, with D possibly being TRBD2 (5 bases). Sequencing was carried out using PBMCs. CDR3 in DNA: TGCGCCAGCAGCCGGTTCGGGGTGGCAGATACGCAGTATTTT. It translates to CASSRFGVADTQYF.